The 11 T cell receptor beta chains below all came from one sample that was sequenced in a study of blood T cell repertoires in COVID-19. TCRdb keeps only in-frame clones here, not all; method: immunoSEQ multiplex PCR. The sample contains about 150,000 clones, roughly nine tenths of which appear only once. Sequencing used peripheral blood. Receptors were obtained from a woman aged 55-75 years with active or convalescent COVID-19.

The J gene is TRBJ1-2, the V gene TRBV12-5; possibly TRBD1 for D (6 bases). Germline V CDR1 and CDR2: LGHNT, FRNRAP. The CDR3 has 13 amino acids. V was cut by 4 bases and J by 4 bases, with 10 bases left in between. CDR3 region: CASGSDRFYGYTF. The CDR3 bases are TGTGCTAGTGGTTCAGACAGGTTCTATGGCTACACCTTC.

This chain links TRBV29-1 with TRBJ1-3; TRBD1 matches 7 bases. Germline lookup yields CDR1 SQVTM and CDR2 ANQGSEA. The V segment lost 7 bases and the J segment 2 bases; nucleotides outside the gene matches: 5. CDR3 size: 13 residues. The CDR3 region has the DNA TGCAGCGGTCGACAGGGTGCTGGAAACACCATATATTTT. It yields the protein CSGRQGAGNTIYF. Drawing the rest from reference TRBV29-1 and TRBJ1-3, the complete variable domain is SAVISQKPSRDICQRGTSLTIQCQVDSQVTMMFWYRQQPGQSLTLIATANQGSEATYESGFVIDKFPISRPNLTFSTLTVSNMSPEDSSIYLCSGRQGAGNTIYFGEGSWLTVV.

This clone was seen a single time. The rearrangement uses TRBV19 and TRBJ1-1, with 7 nucleotides matching TRBD1. The CDR3 spans 15 residues. The trim removed 5 bases at V and 5 bases at J, leaving 11 bases unmatched. CDR1 is LNHDA, CDR2 SQIVND, per germline (reference sequence). CDR3 region: CASSGRQGVGTEAFF. DNA of the CDR3: TGTGCCAGTAGTGGCAGACAGGGCGTAGGTACTGAAGCTTTCTTT.

The CDR3 here is CASSEVIGTGDGYTF. In DNA form, the CDR3 reads TGTGCCAGCAGTGAAGTTATCGGGACAGGAGATGGCTACACCTTC. This chain joins TRBV6-1 and TRBJ1-2, with TRBD1 identical over 8 bases. The CDR3 is 15 amino acids. Germline lookup yields CDR1 MNHNS and CDR2 SASEGT. With V trimmed by 1 base and J by 6 bases, 7 bases remained unmatched.

This rearrangement joins TRBV20-1 to TRBJ1-1; no definite D call. Per the germline V gene, CDR1 is DFQATT and CDR2 is SNEGSKA (reference sequence). With 6 bases removed from V and 1 base from J, the gap between germline ends came to 6 bases. The CDR3 runs to 11 residues. The CDR3 protein is CSATTNTEAFF. The CDR3 DNA reads TGCAGTGCAACTACGAACACTGAAGCTTTCTTT.

The CDR3 DNA sequence: TGTGCCAGCAGCTTAGCGCGGGGGGGCGACTATGGCTACACCTTC. It encodes CASSLARGGDYGYTF. The chain recombines TRBV7-9 with TRBJ1-2; TRBD1 might be the D (6 bases). The V end lost 0 bases, the J end lost 3 bases, and 11 bases lay between the germline ends. There are 15 residues in the CDR3. In germline, CDR1 is SEHNR, CDR2 FQNEAQ (reference sequence).

A remark on this clone: Other DNA sequences of this sample code for an identical CDR3. The rearrangement links TRBV9 to TRBJ1-2; 10 nucleotides align to TRBD1. The V gene end was trimmed by 0 bases and the J gene end by 4 bases; junction bases not matched to a gene: 0. This CDR3 has 14 residues. Germline CDR1 reads SGDLS; CDR2 reads YYNGEE. The CDR3 nucleotides are TGTGCCAGCAGCGTAGGACAGGGGGCCTATGGCTACACCTTC. This translates into CASSVGQGAYGYTF. The whole variable domain, remainder taken from reference TRBV9 and TRBJ1-2, is DSGVTQTPKHLITATGQRVTLRCSPRSGDLSVYWYQQSLDQGLQFLIQYYNGEERAKGNILERFSAQQFPDLHSELNLSSLELGDSALYFCASSVGQGAYGYTFGSGTRLTVV.

The J gene is TRBJ1-3, the V gene TRBV4-1; no firm D call. The V gene lost 0 bases and the J gene lost 0 bases, with 9 bases spanning the gap. The CDR3 is 16 residues long. Germline CDR1 and CDR2: MGHRA and YSYEKL. This chain's CDR3 is CASSQDWRISGNTIYF. The CDR3 nucleotides read TGCGCCAGCAGCCAAGATTGGAGGATCTCTGGAAACACCATATATTTT.

This chain joins TRBV3-1 (or the pseudogene TRBV3-2) and TRBJ2-5, with TRBD2 as a possible D gene (5 bases). The V and J ends lost 1 base and 4 bases respectively, with 7 bases between them. Germline V gene lookup returns CDR1 LGHDT and CDR2 YNNKEL (reference sequence). This CDR3 comprises 13 residues. The CDR3 coding sequence is TGTGCCAGCAGCCAAGGGGAGCTAGAGACCCAGTACTTC. Its protein is CASSQGELETQYF.

This chain uses TRBV18 with TRBJ1-2; the D is unclear. CDR3 length equals 14 residues. V lost 3 bases and J lost 3, with 11 bases in between. Per germline, CDR1 KGHSH and CDR2 LQKENI. CDR3 residues: CASSPKDGDYGYTF. CDR3 in DNA: TGTGCCAGCTCACCCAAAGACGGGGACTATGGCTACACCTTC.

The chain combines TRBV4-1 with TRBJ1-4; the match to TRBD1 covers 7 bases. The germline gives CDR1 MGHRA, CDR2 YSYEKL. The CDR3 contains 16 residues. The trim removed 0 bases at V and 7 bases at J, leaving 8 bases unmatched. The CDR3 is CASSQDWTGVGEKLFF. The CDR3 DNA reads TGCGCCAGCAGCCAAGATTGGACAGGAGTTGGTGAAAAACTGTTTTTT.